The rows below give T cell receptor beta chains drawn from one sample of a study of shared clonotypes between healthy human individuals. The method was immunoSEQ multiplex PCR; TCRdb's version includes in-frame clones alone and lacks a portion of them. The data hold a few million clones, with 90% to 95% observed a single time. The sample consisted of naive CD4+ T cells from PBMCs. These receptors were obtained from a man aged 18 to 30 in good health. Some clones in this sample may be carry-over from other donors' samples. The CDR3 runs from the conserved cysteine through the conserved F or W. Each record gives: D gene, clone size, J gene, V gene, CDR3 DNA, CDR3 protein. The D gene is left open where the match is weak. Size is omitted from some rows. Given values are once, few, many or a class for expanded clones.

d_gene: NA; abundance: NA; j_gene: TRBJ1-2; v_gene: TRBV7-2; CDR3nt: TGTGCCAGCAGCCGGGACCTTACGGTTGACACCTTC; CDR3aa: CASSRDLTVDTF
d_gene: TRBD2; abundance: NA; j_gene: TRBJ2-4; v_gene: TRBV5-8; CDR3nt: TGTGCCAGCAGCTCTACTAGCGTCAAAAACATTCAGTACTTC; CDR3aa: CASSSTSVKNIQYF
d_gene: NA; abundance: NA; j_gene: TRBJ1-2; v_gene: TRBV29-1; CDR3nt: TGCAGCGTTGAACGCCGGCAGCGCTATGGCTACACCTTC; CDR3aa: CSVERRQRYGYTF
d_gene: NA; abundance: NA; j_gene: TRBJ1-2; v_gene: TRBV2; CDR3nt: TGTGCCAGCAGTGAAAATCCCAGGACCCCTAACTATGGCTACACCTTC; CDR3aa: CASSENPRTPNYGYTF
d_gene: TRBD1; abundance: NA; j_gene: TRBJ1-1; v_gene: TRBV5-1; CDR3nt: TGCGCCAGCAGCACACGACAGGGGGCACCGAACACTGAAGCTTTCTTT; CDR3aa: CASSTRQGAPNTEAFF
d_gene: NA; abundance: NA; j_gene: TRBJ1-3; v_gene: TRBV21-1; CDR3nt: TGTGCCAGCAGCAAATCAGGCCACAGCGACTCTGGAAACACCATATATTTT; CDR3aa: CASSKSGHSDSGNTIYF
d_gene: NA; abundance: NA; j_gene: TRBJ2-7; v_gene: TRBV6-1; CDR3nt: TGTGCCAGCAGACCGGACAACTCCTACGAGCAGTACTTC; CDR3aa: CASRPDNSYEQYF
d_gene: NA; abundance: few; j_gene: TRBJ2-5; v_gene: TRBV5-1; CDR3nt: TGCGCCAGCAGCTTGGCCAGGGAGACCCAGTACTTC; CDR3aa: CASSLARETQYF
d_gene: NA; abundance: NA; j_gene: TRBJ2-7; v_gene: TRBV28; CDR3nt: TGTGCCAGCAGATGGGTTAAGAGGTCCTACGAGCAGTACTTC; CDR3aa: CASRWVKRSYEQYF
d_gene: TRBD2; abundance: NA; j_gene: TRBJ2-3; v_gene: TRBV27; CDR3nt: TGTGCCAGCAGTTTCGGCGGGAGGGCAGATACGCAGTATTTT; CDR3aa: CASSFGGRADTQYF
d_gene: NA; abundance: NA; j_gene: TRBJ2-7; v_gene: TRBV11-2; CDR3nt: TGTGCCAGCAGGGATGTAAGCTACGAGCAGTACTTC; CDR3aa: CASRDVSYEQYF
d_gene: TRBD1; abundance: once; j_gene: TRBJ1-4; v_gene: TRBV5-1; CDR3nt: TGCGCCAGCAGCTTCTCCGGGACAGCTACTAATGAAAAACTGTTTTTT; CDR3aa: CASSFSGTATNEKLFF
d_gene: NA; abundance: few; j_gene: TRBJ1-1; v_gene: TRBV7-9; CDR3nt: TGTGCCAGCAGCCCACCGCGGCAGGGTATCACTGAAGCTTTCTTT; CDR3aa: CASSPPRQGITEAFF